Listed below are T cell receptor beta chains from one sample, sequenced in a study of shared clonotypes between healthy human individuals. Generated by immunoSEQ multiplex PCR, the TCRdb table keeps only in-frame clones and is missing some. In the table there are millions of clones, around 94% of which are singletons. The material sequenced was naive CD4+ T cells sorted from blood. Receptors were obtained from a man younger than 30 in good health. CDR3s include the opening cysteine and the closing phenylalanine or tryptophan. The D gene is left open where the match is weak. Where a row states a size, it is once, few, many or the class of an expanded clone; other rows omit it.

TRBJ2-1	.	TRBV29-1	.	TGCAGCGTTGTTTTGGGACGAACTTACAATGAGCAGTTCTTC	CSVVLGRTYNEQFF
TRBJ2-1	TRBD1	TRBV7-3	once	TGTGCCAGCAGCCCAACGGGACAGGGAAACGATGAGCAGTTCTTC	CASSPTGQGNDEQFF
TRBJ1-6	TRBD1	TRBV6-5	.	TGTGCCAGCACCCGGGACAGGTTTAATTCACCCCTCCACTTT	CASTRDRFNSPLHF
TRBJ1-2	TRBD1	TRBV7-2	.	TGTGCCAGCAGCTTAACAGGGGGCGCTTATGGCTACACCTTC	CASSLTGGAYGYTF
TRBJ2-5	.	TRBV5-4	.	TGTGCCAGCGCGTACGAGACCCAGTACTTC	CASAYETQYF
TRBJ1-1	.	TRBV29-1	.	TGCAGCGTTGATGGGAGCCCCGGAGGAACTGAAGCTTTCTTT	CSVDGSPGGTEAFF
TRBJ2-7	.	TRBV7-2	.	TGTGCCAGCAGCTCACCACGGACGGCCTCCTACGAGCAGTACTTC	CASSSPRTASYEQYF
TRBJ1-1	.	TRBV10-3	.	TGTGCCATCCAGGGATCAGAAAACACTGAAGCTTTCTTT	CAIQGSENTEAFF
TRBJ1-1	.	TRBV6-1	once	TGTGCCAGCAGTGAGACACACCTTGAAGCTTTCTTT	CASSETHLEAFF
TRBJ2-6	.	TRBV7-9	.	TGTGCCACCGCGTTCGCTGGGGCCAACGTCCTGACTTTC	CATAFAGANVLTF
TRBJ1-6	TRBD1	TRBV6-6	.	TGTGCCAGCAGGGACCATGACAGGGGTAATTCACCCCTCCACTTT	CASRDHDRGNSPLHF
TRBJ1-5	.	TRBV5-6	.	TGTGCCAGCAGCTTGAAGCAGCCCCAGCATTTT	CASSLKQPQHF
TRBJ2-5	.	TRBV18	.	TGTGCCAGCTCACCAGGGACTGGCCAGCAGTACTTC	CASSPGTGQQYF
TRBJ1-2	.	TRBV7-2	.	TGTGCCAGCAGCTTCAGTAGGACAGCTAACTATGGCTACACCTTC	CASSFSRTANYGYTF
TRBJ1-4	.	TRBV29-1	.	TGCAGCGTTGCGACAGGTTCTCGAACTAATGAAAAACTGTTTTTT	CSVATGSRTNEKLFF
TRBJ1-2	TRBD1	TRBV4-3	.	TGCGCCAGCAGCCAAATAGACAGGGAGACCTATGGCTACACCTTC	CASSQIDRETYGYTF
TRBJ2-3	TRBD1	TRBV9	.	TGTGCCAGCAGCGTGGCTGGACAGGGTAGAGATACGCAGTATTTT	CASSVAGQGRDTQYF
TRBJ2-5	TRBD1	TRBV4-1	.	TGCGCCAGCAGCCTGGGACAGCAACAAGAGACCCAGTACTTC	CASSLGQQQETQYF
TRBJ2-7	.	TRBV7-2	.	TGTGCCAGCAGCTTAGCGGGGGGTACCTACGAGCAGTACTTC	CASSLAGGTYEQYF
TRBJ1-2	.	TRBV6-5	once	TGTGCCAGCAGTTACTCACAGGTTGGCCTTAACTATGGCTACACCTTC	CASSYSQVGLNYGYTF
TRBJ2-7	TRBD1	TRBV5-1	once	TGCGCCAGCAGCCCTACCGGGACAGACTACGAGCAGTACTTC	CASSPTGTDYEQYF
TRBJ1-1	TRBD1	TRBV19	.	TGTGCCAGTAGTATATCTCTTCGGACAGGGGGCGCCGAGAACACTGAAGCTTTCTTT	CASSISLRTGGAENTEAFF
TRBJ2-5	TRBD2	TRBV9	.	TGTGCCAGCAGCGCACCTAGCGGAGAGACCCAGTACTTC	CASSAPSGETQYF
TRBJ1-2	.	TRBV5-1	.	TGCGCCAGCAGCTTGGAAGGGGCCCACACCTTC	CASSLEGAHTF
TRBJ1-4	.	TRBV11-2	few	TGTGCCAGCAGCCGTACAACTAATGAAAAACTGTTTTTT	CASSRTTNEKLFF
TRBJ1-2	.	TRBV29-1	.	TGCAGCGGAGGGGGGCAAGATGGCTACACCTTC	CSGGGQDGYTF
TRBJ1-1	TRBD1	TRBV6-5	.	TGTGCCAGCAGTTACTCGAGGACAGGGGGCCGAGAAGCTTTCTTT	CASSYSRTGGREAFF
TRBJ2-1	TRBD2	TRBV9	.	TGTGCCAGCAGCGCCGCGACTAGCGGGGGCCGTGAGCAGTTCTTC	CASSAATSGGREQFF
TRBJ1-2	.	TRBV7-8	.	TGTGCCAGCAGCTTAGCGAGGGTGCAGGGCATGTCCTATGGCTACACCTTC	CASSLARVQGMSYGYTF
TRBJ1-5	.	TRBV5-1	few	TGCGCCAGCAGTGAAGGGTCGGGTGGGCCCCAGCATTTT	CASSEGSGGPQHF
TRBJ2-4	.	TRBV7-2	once	TGTGCCAGCAGCCGCGCGGTACTAGCCAAAAACATTCAGTACTTC	CASSRAVLAKNIQYF
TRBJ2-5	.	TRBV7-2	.	TGTGCCAGCGGGCTAGCAGCAGAGACCCAGTACTTC	CASGLAAETQYF
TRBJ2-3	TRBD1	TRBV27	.	TGTGCCAGCAGTTCTCGGGGGACAGGGAGGAAAGATACGCAGTATTTT	CASSSRGTGRKDTQYF
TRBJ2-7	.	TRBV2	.	TGTGCCAGCATTCCTCCGGGGGTAAACTACGAGCAGTACTTC	CASIPPGVNYEQYF
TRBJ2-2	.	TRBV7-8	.	TGTGCCAGCAGTTCTAGAAACACCGGGGAGCTGTTTTTT	CASSSRNTGELFF